This is a list of T cell receptor beta chains from one sample in a study of T cell repertoires in ileal Crohn's disease. Using immunoSEQ multiplex PCR, the repertoire was profiled, and TCRdb retains in-frame clones only, with some absent. The sample has some 17,000 clones; more than 75% are singletons. The sequencing sample was made of ileal tissue. The receptors were gathered from an adult with Crohn's disease. Each CDR3 is given with its conserved first and last residue. Fields, in order: CDR3 length, clone size, V gene, D gene, J gene, CDR3 DNA, CDR3 protein. D genes are given only for firm matches. A row's size may be missing; if present it is once, few, many or a size class.

>14|-|TRBV28|-|TRBJ2-3
TGTGCCAGCCATCCGCCACCACCCACAGATACGCAGTATTTT
CASHPPPPTDTQYF
>13|-|TRBV29-1|-|TRBJ1-1
TGCAGCGTTGAAAAGCCAGAGAACACTGAAGCTTTCTTT
CSVEKPENTEAFF
>18|-|TRBV27|TRBD2|TRBJ2-1
TGTGCCAGCAGTTTATTAGGTGGGGCTAGCGGTTCTGTCGATGAGCAGTTCTTC
CASSLLGGASGSVDEQFF
>17|-|TRBV21-1|-|TRBJ2-2
TGTGCCAGCAGCAAAGGGGGAGGGGCGTCTAGCACCGGGGAGCTGTTTTTT
CASSKGGGASSTGELFF
>13|-|TRBV29-1|-|TRBJ1-1
TGCAGCGTTGATAGGGCAGAGAACACTGAAGCTTTCTTT
CSVDRAENTEAFF
>16|few|TRBV27|TRBD1|TRBJ2-2
TGTGCCAGCAGTTCCCGGACAGGGTTAGTTACCGGGGAGCTGTTTTTT
CASSSRTGLVTGELFF
>16|few|TRBV11-2|TRBD2|TRBJ2-3
TGTGCCAGCAGCTTAGCCCGGGGCGGGAGGACAGATACGCAGTATTTT
CASSLARGGRTDTQYF
>13|-|TRBV7-2|-|TRBJ2-5
TGTGCCAGCAGCCGTGGGCCCCAAGAGACCCAGTACTTC
CASSRGPQETQYF
>15|-|TRBV9|-|TRBJ1-2
TGTGCCAGCGGGGGAGTGAGTCCCGCTGGCTATGGCTACACCTTC
CASGGVSPAGYGYTF
>16|-|TRBV11-2|-|TRBJ2-3
TGTGCCAGCAGCTTAGAAATTAGCCCTGGAACAGATACGCAGTATTTT
CASSLEISPGTDTQYF
>15|-|TRBV9|-|TRBJ1-3
TGTGCCAGCAGCCCACCCGGGGTCTCTGGAAACACCATATATTTT
CASSPPGVSGNTIYF
>13|-|TRBV6-6|TRBD1|TRBJ1-2
TGTGCCAGCAGTCTGGGACAGGGAAACGGCTACACCTTC
CASSLGQGNGYTF
>15|-|TRBV6-5|-|TRBJ2-7
TGTGCCAGCAGTTACTCCGGGACTGAGACCTACGAGCAGTACTTC
CASSYSGTETYEQYF
>15|-|TRBV18|-|TRBJ2-1
TGTGCCAGCTCACCACCGTCGACTAGAGACGGTGAGCAGTTCTTC
CASSPPSTRDGEQFF
>13|-|TRBV6-5|-|TRBJ1-2
TGTGCCAGCAGCCCCCGGGAATCTTATGGCTACACCTTC
CASSPRESYGYTF
>15|-|TRBV9|TRBD1|TRBJ2-7
TGTGCCAGCAGCGTAGGGGGACAGATTTCCTACGAGCAGTACTTC
CASSVGGQISYEQYF
>18|-|TRBV5-1|TRBD1|TRBJ2-3
TGCGCCAGCAGCTTTCGATCGACAGGGGGCAGTGGCACAGATACGCAGTATTTT
CASSFRSTGGSGTDTQYF
>14|-|TRBV27|-|TRBJ2-1
TGTGCCAGCAGTCCCCTAGCCAGGTGGGGGGAGGAGTTCTTC
CASSPLARWGEEFF
>15|-|TRBV5-6|TRBD2|TRBJ2-3
TGTGCCAGCAGCCATAGCGGGACGAGCACAGATACGCAGTATTTT
CASSHSGTSTDTQYF
>15|-|TRBV27|TRBD1|TRBJ2-3
TGTGCCAGCAGTTTCCGGGGACAGGCCACAGATACGCAGTATTTT
CASSFRGQATDTQYF
>13|-|TRBV6-6|-|TRBJ2-7
TGTGCCAGCAGTTCGCTTCTTTTGGGGGAGCAGTACTTC
CASSSLLLGEQYF
>12|-|TRBV5-1|-|TRBJ2-7
TGCGCCAGCAGCTTGGGTTGGCCCGAGCAGTACTTC
CASSLGWPEQYF
>13|-|TRBV29-1|-|TRBJ1-5
TGCAGCGTTGCGCATACCAGCAATCAGCCCCAGCATTTT
CSVAHTSNQPQHF
>17|-|TRBV4-3|TRBD2|TRBJ2-1
TGCGCCAGCAGCCAAGCCCACCTAGCGGGAGTTGTTGATGAGCAGTTCTTC
CASSQAHLAGVVDEQFF
>15|-|TRBV18|TRBD1|TRBJ1-2
TGTGCCAGCTCACCACCCGGGACAGGGCGTTTAGGCTACACCTTC
CASSPPGTGRLGYTF
>19|-|TRBV4-2|TRBD2|TRBJ2-3
TGTGCCAGCAGCCAAGATATCCTAGCGGGGGCTATTTCGACAGATACGCAGTATTTT
CASSQDILAGAISTDTQYF
>14|medium-sized|TRBV27|-|TRBJ1-1
TGTGCCAGCAGGCGGGGAGGGGACGGCACTGAAGCTTTCTTT
CASRRGGDGTEAFF
>15|-|TRBV18|-|TRBJ1-2
TGTGCCAGCTCACGGCCAGGGGATACGGGATATGGCTACACCTTC
CASSRPGDTGYGYTF
>13|-|TRBV11-2|-|TRBJ2-7
TGTGCCAGCAGCTTAGAGTCGCAGGGGAGGCAGTACTTC
CASSLESQGRQYF
>20|-|TRBV21-1|-|TRBJ2-1
TGTGCCAGCAGCGCGCGACAGGGTGGGTCTAGCGGGAGTATGGACAATGAGCAGTTCTTC
CASSARQGGSSGSMDNEQFF
>15|-|TRBV11-2|-|TRBJ2-7
TGTGCCAGCAGCTTACAACGGGGACCCCCCTACGAGCAGTACTTC
CASSLQRGPPYEQYF
>17|-|TRBV7-9|-|TRBJ2-6
TGTGCCAGCAGCTTAGTGGGACCAAGGACGGGGGCCAACGTCCTGACTTTC
CASSLVGPRTGANVLTF
>13|-|TRBV5-1|-|TRBJ2-3
TGCGCCAGCAGCGGACCTAATGAGGGGGCGCAGTATTTT
CASSGPNEGAQYF
>18|-|TRBV5-1|TRBD1|TRBJ2-1
TGCGCCAGCAGCTTTGCCCCGGCCGGGACAGGGGGCACGAATGAGCAGTTCTTC
CASSFAPAGTGGTNEQFF